This T cell receptor (beta chain) was found in a study of monozygotic twins with inflammatory bowel disease. Study observations and caveats: The authors found no support for a single strong IBD-associated signal or clonotype. Among IBD patients, TCRbeta diversity (inverse Simpson) was lower than in healthy co-twins.

In regard to this clonotype: Its specificity is unknown.

Germline CDR1 KGHDR, CDR2 SFDVKD. CDR3 length equals 18 residues. Every TCR library consumed 3,000 to 4,500 ng of total RNA. From the 5' RACE reads, TCRdb lists one entry per CDR3 protein and no DNA. The sample's table shows approximately 390,000 distinct CDR3 sequences. This TCR was sampled from a human donor with ulcerative colitis or Crohn's disease, or a healthy co-twin of an affected twin (not recorded which). The rearrangement links TRBV24-1 to TRBJ2-2; checking the TCRdb D call of TRBD2 is not possible without DNA. Sequencing used blood. The CDR3 here is CATSPSAGLASNTGELFF.